Presented here are 24 T cell receptor beta chains from one specimen sequenced in a study of blood T cell repertoires in COVID-19. Data came from immunoSEQ multiplex PCR; TCRdb stores just in-frame clones and leaves some out. The table records some 190,000 clones, about 85% of them present only once. The sequenced sample consisted of peripheral blood. All receptors derive from a woman aged 60-70 years with acute or convalescent COVID-19.

The chain uses TRBV19 and TRBJ2-6, with D unresolved. CDR3 size: 14 residues. Germline V gene lookup returns CDR1 LNHDA and CDR2 SQIVND (reference sequence). The V gene lost 7 bases and the J gene lost 2 bases, with 9 bases spanning the gap. In DNA form, the CDR3 reads TGTGCCAGTAATTACGGTCCTGGGGCCAACGTCCTGACTTTC. As protein: CASNYGPGANVLTF. The complete variable domain, with remaining parts taken from reference TRBV19 and TRBJ2-6, reads DGGITQSPKYLFRKEGQNVTLSCEQNLNHDAMYWYRQDPGQGLRLIYYSQIVNDFQKGDIAEGYSVSREKKESFPLTVTSAQKNPTAFYLCASNYGPGANVLTFGAGSRLTVL.

J is TRBJ2-3 and V is TRBV5-8; 11 bases are a match to TRBD2. CDR1 SGHTS and CDR2 YDEGEE come from the germline V gene. There are 15 residues in the CDR3. After removal of 4 bases from V and 5 bases from J, the junction contained 6 bases not matched to a gene. The CDR3 DNA reads as TGTGCCAGCAGCCGACCGGGACTAGCGGAAGATACGCAGTATTTT. Translated: CASSRPGLAEDTQYF. The full variable domain, its missing parts supplied by reference TRBV5-8 and TRBJ2-3, is EAGVTQSPTHLIKTRGQQATLRCSPISGHTSVYWYQQALGLGLQFLLWYDEGEERNRGNFPPRFSGRQFPNYSSELNVNALELEDSALYLCASSRPGLAEDTQYFGPGTRLTVL.

This clone was seen only a few times. The V and J genes are TRBV7-9 and TRBJ1-6; D remains ambiguous. The germline V and J ends were trimmed by 5 bases and 16 bases, with 15 bases remaining between them. This CDR3 contains 12 residues. In germline, CDR1 is SEHNR, CDR2 FQNEAQ (reference sequence). The CDR3 protein is CASSGGSSSLHF. DNA for the CDR3: TGTGCCAGCAGCGGAGGGTCAAGCTCTCTCCACTTT.

The chain employs TRBV28 and TRBJ2-7, with D perhaps TRBD2 (6 bases). The CDR3 runs to 13 residues. The germline CDR1 and CDR2 sequences are MDHEN and SYDVKM. Trimming removed 6 bases at V and 3 bases at J, with 12 bases between. The CDR3 DNA follows: TGTGCCAGCAGACCTCAGGGAGGCTACGAGCAGTACTTC. Encoded protein: CASRPQGGYEQYF.

CDR3: CASSPATGVYGYTF. For the CDR3, the DNA is TGTGCCAGCAGCCCCGCCACAGGGGTCTATGGCTACACCTTC. This chain connects TRBV11-2 to TRBJ1-2, with 7 bases lining up with TRBD1. The CDR3 has 14 amino acids. Germline trimming cut 5 bases from V and 4 bases from J; bases unmatched to any gene: 7. The germline gives CDR1 SGHAT, CDR2 FQNNGV.

This clone was seen more than once but under ten times. The rearrangement joins TRBV11-2 to TRBJ1-6; a possible D gene is TRBD1 (6 bases). Germline V gene data show CDR1 as SGHAT and CDR2 as FQNNGV. The CDR3 spans 15 residues. The ends were cut back, 1 base at V and 5 bases at J, with 9 bases in the middle. CDR3 nucleotide sequence: TGTGCCAGCAGCTTAGCTGCAGGGGATAATTCACCCCTCCACTTT. Protein: CASSLAAGDNSPLHF.

This sequence joins TRBV7-8 and TRBJ2-1; weak D call: TRBD2 (6 bases). Germline V CDR1 and CDR2: SGHVS, FQNEAQ. V was trimmed by 8 bases and J by 6 bases, leaving 17 bases between them. This CDR3 spans 14 amino acids. CDR3 in DNA: TGTGCCAGCGGACCGGGGGAGGTTCTCAATGAGCAGTTCTTC. Encoded protein: CASGPGEVLNEQFF.

This clone has only one observation. The chain has TRBV7-8 and TRBJ1-1; a possible D gene is TRBD1 (5 bases). Trimming cost V 5 bases and J 0 bases, with 13 bases left between them. The germline V gene has CDR1 SGHVS and CDR2 FQNEAQ. This CDR3 contains 15 residues. The CDR3 DNA follows: TGTGCCAGCAGCGCACAGGACGGGCTGAACACTGAAGCTTTCTTT. As protein: CASSAQDGLNTEAFF.

V gene TRBV14 combines with J gene TRBJ1-1; 8 nucleotides line up with TRBD1. CDR3 size: 18 residues. Germline CDR1 and CDR2: SGHDN and FVKESK. V dropped 0 bases and J dropped 5; count of bases not matched to a gene: 14. CDR3 amino acids: CASSQESLSGGVRTEAFF. In nucleotides, the CDR3 is TGTGCCAGCAGCCAAGAATCGTTGTCAGGGGGCGTTAGGACTGAAGCTTTCTTT.

The CDR3 nucleotides are TGTGCCAGCAGGGTCGCGAACACCGGGGAGCTGTTTTTT. Its protein product is CASRVANTGELFF. This rearrangement joins TRBV19 to TRBJ2-2, with a possible D match to TRBD1 (5 bases). V dropped 9 bases and J dropped 0 bases, with 8 bases sitting between them. Germline CDR1 LNHDA, CDR2 SQIVND (reference sequence). The CDR3 is made up of 13 amino acids.

The V and J genes are TRBV5-8 and TRBJ1-3; D unclear. Germline V lookup: CDR1 SGHTS, CDR2 YDEGEE. The CDR3 length is 14 residues. V lost 1 base and J 1 base, leaving 6 bases between the germline ends. The CDR3 nucleotides are TGTGCCAGCAGCTTGCGCAGATCTGGAAACACCATATATTTT. Encoded protein: CASSLRRSGNTIYF.

This chain links TRBV19 with TRBJ1-2; a possible D gene is TRBD1 (5 bases). The V gene lost 5 bases and the J gene lost 4 bases, with 17 bases spanning the gap. The length of the CDR3 is 15 residues. The germline gives CDR1 LNHDA, CDR2 SQIVND (reference sequence). CDR3 bases: TGTGCCAGTAGTCTCGGGACTCTGGGCCGCTATGGCTACACCTTC. It encodes CASSLGTLGRYGYTF.

J is TRBJ2-7 and V is TRBV6-2 or TRBV6-3, with TRBD2 as a possible D gene (5 bases). From germline, CDR1 is MNHEY and CDR2 SVGEGT. The V end was cut by 6 bases, the J end by 3 bases, with 9 bases between. The CDR3 runs to 12 residues. Here the CDR3 DNA reads TGTGCCAGCAGCCTCCGGGACTACGAGCAGTACGTC. Translated: CASSLRDYEQYV.

In this sample, this clone turned up a few times. Distinct nucleotide sequences in the sample also encode this CDR3. The J gene is TRBJ2-3, the V gene TRBV2; no firm D call. Trimming shortened V by 6 bases and J by 2 bases, and 3 bases separated the two germline ends. The CDR3 contains 11 residues. The germline CDR1 and CDR2 sequences are SNHLY and FYNNEI. CDR3 amino acids: CASSLTDTQYF. The CDR3 DNA follows: TGTGCCAGCAGCCTCACAGATACGCAGTATTTT.

The chain has TRBV6-5 and TRBJ2-2; TRBD2 might be the D (7 bases). Per the germline V gene, CDR1 is MNHEY and CDR2 is SVGAGI. The CDR3 runs to 14 residues. V was trimmed by 5 bases and J by 6 bases, leaving 13 bases between them. Written as DNA, the CDR3 is TGTGCCAGCAGTATCACAGGGAGGGCCGGGGAGCTGTTTTTT. This translates into CASSITGRAGELFF.

This chain uses TRBV30 with TRBJ1-2; TRBD1 matches at 10 bases. The CDR3 has 14 residues. The V and J ends lost 8 bases and 1 base, in that order; junction bases with no gene match: 7. Germline CDR1 reads GTSNPN; CDR2 reads SVGIG (reference sequence). The CDR3 coding sequence is TGTGCCACTTCGGACAGGGGGAATAACTATGGCTACACCTTC. It encodes CATSDRGNNYGYTF. Based on the CDR3 plus reference TRBV30 and TRBJ1-2, the full variable domain is SQTIHQWPATLVQPVGSPLSLECTVEGTSNPNLYWYRQAAGRGLQLLFYSVGIGQISSEVPQNLSASRPQDRQFILSSKKLLLSDSGFYLCATSDRGNNYGYTFGSGTRLTVV.

The genes are TRBV6-1 and TRBJ1-1, with 8 bases matching TRBD1. Germline V lookup: CDR1 MNHNS, CDR2 SASEGT. After removal of 2 bases from V and 3 bases from J, the junction contained 5 bases not matched to a gene. This CDR3 is 15 amino acids long. The CDR3: CASSESPTGDTEAFF. CDR3 in DNA: TGTGCCAGCAGTGAATCCCCGACAGGGGACACTGAAGCTTTCTTT.

The chain joins TRBV13 to TRBJ2-7, with no clear D. Trimming pared 5 bases from V and 0 bases from J, leaving 8 bases between. CDR1 and CDR2 (germline): PRHDT, FYEKMQ (reference sequence). The CDR3 loop spans 13 amino acids. CDR3 loop: CASSETYSYEQYF. In DNA form, the CDR3 reads TGTGCCAGCAGCGAGACTTACTCCTACGAGCAGTACTTC.

V is TRBV3-1 (or the pseudogene TRBV3-2) and J is TRBJ2-3; possibly TRBD2 for D (5 bases). Germline CDR1 LGHDT, CDR2 YNNKEL (reference sequence). The CDR3 totals 13 residues. V dropped 5 bases and J dropped 1 base, with 7 bases sitting between them. The CDR3 sequence is CASSARGTDTQYF. Written as DNA, the CDR3 is TGTGCCAGCAGCGCGCGGGGCACAGATACGCAGTATTTT.

The rearrangement joins TRBV28 to TRBJ1-2; TRBD1 is a possible D gene (5 bases). V dropped 8 bases and J dropped 8 bases, with 21 bases sitting between them. In germline, CDR1 is MDHEN, CDR2 SYDVKM. The CDR3 loop spans 14 amino acids. The CDR3 reads CASGPFGGPRGYTF. The CDR3 region has the DNA TGTGCCAGCGGTCCCTTCGGGGGACCTAGGGGCTACACCTTC.

The rearrangement uses TRBV7-8 and TRBJ1-1; D call uncertain. Germline CDR1 SGHVS, CDR2 FQNEAQ. Trimming left V 3 bases short and J 1 base short, with 6 bases between. This CDR3 is built from 13 residues. The chain's CDR3 is CASSFQSNTEAFF. The CDR3 DNA is TGTGCCAGCAGCTTTCAGTCGAACACTGAAGCTTTCTTT.

The V call is TRBV9, the J call TRBJ2-3; 7 nucleotides agree with TRBD1. Per germline, CDR1 SGDLS and CDR2 YYNGEE. This CDR3 contains 14 residues. V was clipped by 4 bases and J by 3 bases; unmatched bases: 5. The CDR3 sequence is CASSPRQGTDTQYF. Written as DNA, the CDR3 is TGTGCCAGCAGCCCCCGACAGGGAACAGATACGCAGTATTTT.

The chain carries TRBV5-1 and TRBJ1-3; 7 nucleotides match TRBD1. The CDR3 length is 15 residues. V lost 4 bases, J lost 2 bases, and 6 bases stayed unmatched. From germline, CDR1 is SGHRS and CDR2 YFSETQ. In nucleotides, the CDR3 is TGCGCCAGCAGCGTAGGGACAGCCCCTGGAAACACCATATATTTT. Protein product: CASSVGTAPGNTIYF.

The chain combines TRBV30 with TRBJ2-1; maybe TRBD2 (7 bases). This CDR3 is built from 15 residues. Trimming cost V 3 bases and J 2 bases, with 14 bases left between them. Looked up from germline, CDR1 is GTSNPN and CDR2 is SVGIG (reference sequence). CDR3 in amino acids: CAWSLSGGPYNEQFF. The CDR3 region has the DNA TGTGCCTGGAGCCTATCCGGGGGGCCCTACAATGAGCAGTTCTTC.